This record looks at one TCR beta chain sequence and its context. The record originates from a study of technical replicates of blood from a few donors. The data were produced by immunoSEQ multiplex PCR, yet TCRdb's version contains in-frame clones alone and is incomplete. The table shows about 78,000 clones, with 85% to 95% occurring only once. There are 14 residues in the CDR3. Germline V CDR1 and CDR2: LNHNV, YYDKDF (reference sequence). Between the trimmed V and J ends, which lost 0 bases and 7 bases, there was a span of 13 bases. The source is a human donor in good health. Specimen: T cells isolated from PBMCs. This rearrangement joins TRBV15 to TRBJ2-7; TRBD2 is a possible D gene (5 bases). The CDR3 DNA is TGTGCCACCAGCAGAGAATCCTTCTCGGGGGAGCAGTACTTC. Translating it yields CATSRESFSGEQYF.